A selection of T cell receptor beta chains follows, all from one sample in a study of T cell responses to AZD1222 COVID-19 vaccine. The repertoire was sequenced with immunoSEQ multiplex PCR; TCRdb's copy has only in-frame clones and lacks some. The data contain 100,000 to 150,000 clones, less than 95% of them seen just once; the ten biggest clones take up nearly 4.5%. This specimen was peripheral blood, taken on day 0 of MenACWY control vaccination. The source of these receptors is an adult in good health. Each CDR3 is given with its conserved first and last residue. The order of the fields is J gene, V gene, D gene, clone size, CDR3 protein, CDR3 DNA. A D gene is named only where the DNA matches it firmly. Clone size is not always given. Where it is, it says once, few, many or a class for expanded clones.

>TRBJ2-1|TRBV7-3|TRBD2|-
CASSLFPGTSNYNEQFF
TGTGCCAGCAGCTTATTCCCCGGGACTAGCAACTACAATGAGCAGTTCTTC
>TRBJ1-1|TRBV7-2|-|once
CASSLAGGGITEAFF
TGTGCCAGCAGCTTAGCGGGGGGAGGTATAACTGAAGCTTTCTTT
>TRBJ1-5|TRBV7-2|TRBD1|-
CASSLRTGGDGQPQHF
TGTGCCAGCAGCCTACGGACAGGGGGCGACGGTCAGCCCCAGCATTTT
>TRBJ2-3|TRBV3-1/TRBV3-2|-|-
CASSPRRDTQYF
TGTGCCAGCAGTCCCAGGAGAGATACGCAGTATTTT
>TRBJ1-2|TRBV15|-|-
CATSRENQGSLYGYTF
TGTGCCACCAGCAGAGAAAATCAGGGATCCCTCTATGGCTACACCTTC
>TRBJ2-2|TRBV20-1|TRBD2|-
CSASSSGGTGELFF
TGCAGTGCTAGTTCTAGCGGGGGAACCGGGGAGCTGTTTTTT
>TRBJ1-1|TRBV12-3/TRBV12-4|-|-
CASSQGAEAFF
TGTGCCAGCAGCCAGGGCGCTGAAGCTTTCTTT
>TRBJ2-2|TRBV11-2|TRBD2|once
CASSSGLAGGGGELFF
TGTGCCAGCAGCTCCGGACTAGCGGGAGGGGGCGGGGAGCTGTTTTTT
>TRBJ2-2|TRBV15|TRBD1|-
CATSRVLGQGAGELFF
TGTGCCACCAGCAGAGTTCTCGGACAGGGGGCCGGGGAGCTGTTTTTT
>TRBJ2-3|TRBV28|-|-
CASSSQRGYTDTQYF
TGTGCCAGCAGTTCACAGAGGGGATACACAGATACGCAGTATTTT
>TRBJ1-4|TRBV6-5|-|-
CASSTPGAPNEKLFF
TGTGCCAGCAGTACCCCAGGGGCCCCTAATGAAAAACTGTTTTTT
>TRBJ2-1|TRBV7-9|TRBD2|few
CASRDGLAGGEQFF
TGTGCCAGCAGAGACGGACTAGCGGGAGGAGAGCAGTTCTTC
>TRBJ2-1|TRBV7-9|TRBD2|-
CASSLRAGGPNEQFF
TGTGCCAGCAGCTTAAGAGCGGGGGGGCCGAATGAGCAGTTCTTC
>TRBJ2-1|TRBV2|TRBD2|-
CASSTMRDYPNEQFF
TGTGCCAGCAGTACAATGCGGGACTATCCCAATGAGCAGTTCTTC
>TRBJ2-7|TRBV12-3/TRBV12-4|-|-
CASSLGRPYEQYF
TGTGCCAGCAGTTTGGGTAGGCCCTACGAGCAGTACTTC
>TRBJ2-3|TRBV6-2/TRBV6-3|TRBD1|-
CASSYSNYRDRDTDTQYF
TGTGCCAGCAGTTACTCGAATTACAGGGACAGGGACACAGATACGCAGTATTTT
>TRBJ1-4|TRBV29-1|-|-
CSVRADSRGEKLFF
TGCAGCGTGAGAGCGGACAGCCGTGGAGAAAAACTGTTTTTT
>TRBJ2-7|TRBV7-2|TRBD2|-
CASSLELAGTYEQYF
TGTGCCAGCAGCTTAGAACTAGCGGGAACCTACGAGCAGTACTTC
>TRBJ2-7|TRBV6-5|TRBD1|-
CASSSNPGTGGEQYF
TGTGCCAGCAGTTCTAACCCCGGGACAGGGGGCGAGCAGTACTTC
>TRBJ2-1|TRBV12-3/TRBV12-4|-|-
CASSLDNEQFF
TGTGCCAGCAGTTTAGACAATGAGCAGTTCTTC
>TRBJ2-1|TRBV2|-|-
CASSETLFSYNEQFF
TGTGCCAGCAGTGAAACCCTTTTCTCCTACAATGAGCAGTTCTTC
>TRBJ1-6|TRBV4-1|-|-
CASSQAQSNNSPLHF
TGCGCCAGCAGCCAGGCTCAGTCAAATAATTCACCCCTCCACTTT
>TRBJ2-1|TRBV7-8|TRBD2|-
CASSLAGTSGGASYNEQFF
TGTGCCAGCAGCTTAGCCGGGACTAGCGGGGGGGCCTCCTACAATGAGCAGTTCTTC
>TRBJ2-7|TRBV10-3|TRBD2|-
CAISESGRSSYEQYF
TGTGCCATCAGTGAAAGCGGGAGGAGCTCCTACGAGCAGTACTTC
>TRBJ2-1|TRBV5-1|-|-
CASSPGESYNEQFF
TGCGCCAGCAGCCCGGGGGAGTCCTACAATGAGCAGTTCTTC
>TRBJ2-5|TRBV18|-|-
CASSPNSRSQETQYF
TGTGCCAGCTCACCGAATTCACGATCTCAAGAGACCCAGTACTTC
>TRBJ2-3|TRBV6-2/TRBV6-3|TRBD2|once
CASSYGGGASTDTQYF
TGTGCCAGCAGTTATGGCGGGGGGGCTAGCACAGATACGCAGTATTTT
>TRBJ2-1|TRBV27|TRBD2|-
CASSLGTSGVPYNEQFF
TGTGCCAGCAGTTTAGGTACTAGCGGGGTACCCTACAATGAGCAGTTCTTC
>TRBJ2-7|TRBV2|TRBD2|-
CASSDTTSGSNEQYF
TGTGCCAGCAGTGATACAACTAGCGGGAGCAACGAGCAGTACTTC
>TRBJ1-4|TRBV10-3|-|-
CAIRPGASSEKLFF
TGTGCCATCCGCCCGGGGGCCTCTAGTGAAAAACTGTTTTTT
>TRBJ2-1|TRBV5-1|-|-
CASSAAIEQFF
TGCGCCAGCAGCGCCGCAATAGAGCAGTTCTTC
>TRBJ2-7|TRBV7-2|-|-
CASSTDDRNPSEQYF
TGTGCCAGCAGCACCGACGACAGGAACCCTTCCGAGCAGTACTTC
>TRBJ2-1|TRBV18|-|few
CASSPPGAALSSYNEQFF
TGTGCCAGCTCACCACCCGGGGCGGCCCTGAGCTCCTACAATGAGCAGTTCTTC
>TRBJ2-3|TRBV5-1|-|-
CASSPGQETDTQYF
TGCGCCAGCAGCCCGGGACAAGAGACAGATACGCAGTATTTT
>TRBJ1-2|TRBV19|-|-
CASSWQDRGYTF
TGTGCCAGTAGTTGGCAGGATCGGGGCTACACCTTC
>TRBJ1-3|TRBV6-5|-|-
CASSYAGGNTIYF
TGTGCCAGCAGTTACGCGGGAGGAAACACCATATATTTT
>TRBJ2-6|TRBV25-1|-|-
CASTTASGANVLTF
TGTGCCAGCACTACAGCCTCTGGGGCCAACGTCCTGACTTTC
>TRBJ1-5|TRBV28|TRBD1|-
CASSDRGISNQPQHF
TGTGCCAGCAGCGACAGGGGTATAAGCAATCAGCCCCAGCATTTT
>TRBJ1-3|TRBV30|-|-
CAWSAYSGNTIYF
TGTGCCTGGAGCGCCTACTCTGGAAACACCATATATTTT
>TRBJ1-5|TRBV7-8|-|-
CASSSAGSRGRSSNQPQHF
TGTGCCAGCAGCTCCGCAGGTTCGAGGGGCCGATCTAGCAATCAGCCCCAGCATTTT
>TRBJ2-1|TRBV5-1|-|-
CASSPRTSWNEQFF
TGCGCCAGCAGCCCAAGGACATCTTGGAATGAGCAGTTCTTC
>TRBJ1-5|TRBV27|TRBD1|once
CASSSRGNQPQHF
TGTGCCAGCAGTTCCAGGGGGAATCAGCCCCAGCATTTT
>TRBJ2-7|TRBV28|-|-
CASSFLGAENEQYF
TGTGCCAGCAGTTTTCTAGGGGCTGAGAACGAGCAGTACTTC
>TRBJ2-5|TRBV12-3/TRBV12-4|-|-
CASTPGGKETQYF
TGTGCCAGCACACCCGGCGGGAAAGAGACCCAGTACTTC
>TRBJ2-7|TRBV27|-|many
CAPYEQYF
TGTGCCCCCTACGAGCAGTACTTC
>TRBJ1-2|TRBV28|-|-
CASSLDPQGPRGGYTF
TGTGCCAGCAGTTTAGACCCCCAGGGTCCCCGGGGGGGCTACACCTTC